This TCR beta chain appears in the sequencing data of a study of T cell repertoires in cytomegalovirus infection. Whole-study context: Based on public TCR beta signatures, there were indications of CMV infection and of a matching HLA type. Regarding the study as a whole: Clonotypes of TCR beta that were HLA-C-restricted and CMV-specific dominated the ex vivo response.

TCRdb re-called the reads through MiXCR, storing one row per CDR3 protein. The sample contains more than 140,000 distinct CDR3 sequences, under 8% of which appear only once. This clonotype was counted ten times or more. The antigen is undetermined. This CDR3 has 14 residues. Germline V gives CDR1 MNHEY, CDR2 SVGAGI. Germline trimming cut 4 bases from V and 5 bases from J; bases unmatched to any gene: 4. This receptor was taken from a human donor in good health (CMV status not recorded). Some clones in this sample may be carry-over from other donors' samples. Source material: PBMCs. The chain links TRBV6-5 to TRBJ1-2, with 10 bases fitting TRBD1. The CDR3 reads CASSSDRGRYGYTF. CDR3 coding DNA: TGTGCCAGCAGTTCCGACAGGGGGCGGTATGGCTACACCTTC.